The entry that follows covers one T cell receptor beta chain sequence. The sample originates from a study of human T cells and chemical hapten exposure. Attachment of unique molecular identifiers to individual cDNA molecules was performed in the library. TCRdb reprocessed the RACE reads via MiXCR and lists one record per CDR3 protein. Of more than 300,000 distinct CDR3 sequences listed, roughly 6% were seen once; the top ten hold around 8.8%. Time point indicated: pre-sensitization, week 0. Treatment noted: therapeutic diphenylcyclopropenone sensitization with weekly scalp DPC. Germline assignment: CDR1 LNHNV and CDR2 YYDKDF (reference sequence). The CDR3 contains 21 residues. V lost 6 bases to trimming and J lost 5 bases; unmatched junction nucleotides: 26.

The V gene is TRBV15, the J gene TRBJ2-5; 11 bases align to TRBD2. This sequence was found in a young woman with alopecia areata. Some clones in this sample may be carry-over from other donors' samples. The sequenced sample was whole blood, obtained in connection with sensitization to the hapten diphenylcyclopropenone (DPC). The CDR3 DNA sequence: TGTGCCACCAGAACAGATCAGGCTCTTTTAGCGGGGGGGCGTAAGATGGAGACCCAGTACTTC. Its translation is CATRTDQALLAGGRKMETQYF.